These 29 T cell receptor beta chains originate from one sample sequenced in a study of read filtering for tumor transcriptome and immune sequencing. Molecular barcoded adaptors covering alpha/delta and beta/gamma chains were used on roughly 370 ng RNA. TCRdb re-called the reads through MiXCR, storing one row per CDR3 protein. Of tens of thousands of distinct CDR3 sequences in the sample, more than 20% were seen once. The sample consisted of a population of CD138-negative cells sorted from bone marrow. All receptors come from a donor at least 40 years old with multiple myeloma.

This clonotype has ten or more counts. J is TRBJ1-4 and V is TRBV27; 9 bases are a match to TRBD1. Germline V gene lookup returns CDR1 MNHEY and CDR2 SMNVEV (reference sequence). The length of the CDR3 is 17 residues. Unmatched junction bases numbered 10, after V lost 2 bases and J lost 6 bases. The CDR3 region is CASSLAYLQGADEKLFF. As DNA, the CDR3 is TGTGCCAGCAGTTTAGCCTATCTACAGGGGGCGGATGAAAAACTGTTTTTT.

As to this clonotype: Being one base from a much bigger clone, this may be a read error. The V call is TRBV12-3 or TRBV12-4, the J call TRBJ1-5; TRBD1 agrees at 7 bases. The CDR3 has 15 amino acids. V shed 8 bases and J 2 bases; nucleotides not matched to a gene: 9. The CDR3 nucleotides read TGTGCCAGCGGGTCAACAGGGGTGGGCAATCAGCCCCAGCATTTT. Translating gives CASGSTGVGNQPQHF.

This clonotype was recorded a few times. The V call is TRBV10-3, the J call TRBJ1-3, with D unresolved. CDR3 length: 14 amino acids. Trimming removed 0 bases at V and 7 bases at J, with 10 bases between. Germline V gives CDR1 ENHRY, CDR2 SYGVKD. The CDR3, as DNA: TGTGCCATCAGTGAGTCGAATGGCGGGAACACCATATATTTT. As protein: CAISESNGGNTIYF.

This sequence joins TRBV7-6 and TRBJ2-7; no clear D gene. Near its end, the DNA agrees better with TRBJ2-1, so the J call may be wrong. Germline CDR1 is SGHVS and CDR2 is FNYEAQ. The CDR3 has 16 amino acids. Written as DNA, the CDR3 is TGTGCCAGCAGCCGACTTCTGCAGGAGTTAGCACACGAGCAGTTCTTC. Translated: CASSRLLQELAHEQFF.

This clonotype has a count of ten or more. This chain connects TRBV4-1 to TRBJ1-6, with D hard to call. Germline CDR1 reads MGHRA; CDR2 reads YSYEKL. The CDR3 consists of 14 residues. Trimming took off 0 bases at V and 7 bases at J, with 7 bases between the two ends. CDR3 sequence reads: CASSQDRRNSPLHF. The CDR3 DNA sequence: TGCGCCAGCAGCCAAGATAGGAGGAATTCACCCCTCCACTTT.

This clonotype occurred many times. The CDR3 reads CASSGRFTLNEKLFF. CDR3 DNA sequence: TGTGCCAGCAGCGGCAGGTTTACGCTGAATGAAAAACTGTTTTTT. V gene TRBV11-2 combines with J gene TRBJ1-4, with D uncertain. In germline, CDR1 is SGHAT, CDR2 FQNNGV. The V and J ends lost 5 bases and 5 bases respectively, with 15 bases between them. The CDR3 runs 15 residues.

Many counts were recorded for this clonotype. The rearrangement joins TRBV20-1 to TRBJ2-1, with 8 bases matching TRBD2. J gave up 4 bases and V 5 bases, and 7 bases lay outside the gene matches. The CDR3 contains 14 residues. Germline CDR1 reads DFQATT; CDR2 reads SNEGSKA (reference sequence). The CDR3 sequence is CSAFPGLGYNEQFF. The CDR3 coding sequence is TGCAGTGCTTTCCCGGGACTAGGATACAATGAGCAGTTCTTC.

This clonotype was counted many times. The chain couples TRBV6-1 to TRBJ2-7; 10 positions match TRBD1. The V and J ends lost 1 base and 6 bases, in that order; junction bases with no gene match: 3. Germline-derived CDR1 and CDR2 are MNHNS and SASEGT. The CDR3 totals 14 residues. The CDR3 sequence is CASSEGTGGREQYF. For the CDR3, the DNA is TGTGCCAGCAGTGAAGGGACAGGGGGACGCGAGCAGTACTTC.

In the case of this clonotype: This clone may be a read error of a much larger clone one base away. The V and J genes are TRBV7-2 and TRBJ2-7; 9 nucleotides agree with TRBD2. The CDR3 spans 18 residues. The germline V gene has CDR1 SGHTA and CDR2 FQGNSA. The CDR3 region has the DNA TGTGACAGCAGCTTGAGTTTCTTAGCGGGAGCCCTTTCTGGGGAGCAGTACTTC. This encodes CDSSLSFLAGALSGEQYF.

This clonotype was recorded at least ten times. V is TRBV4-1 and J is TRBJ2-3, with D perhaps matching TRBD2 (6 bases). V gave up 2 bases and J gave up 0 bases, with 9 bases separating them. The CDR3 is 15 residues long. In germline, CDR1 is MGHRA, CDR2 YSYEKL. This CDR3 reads CASSQIGTSTDTQYF. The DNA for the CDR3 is TGCGCCAGCAGCCAAATAGGGACTAGCACAGATACGCAGTATTTT.

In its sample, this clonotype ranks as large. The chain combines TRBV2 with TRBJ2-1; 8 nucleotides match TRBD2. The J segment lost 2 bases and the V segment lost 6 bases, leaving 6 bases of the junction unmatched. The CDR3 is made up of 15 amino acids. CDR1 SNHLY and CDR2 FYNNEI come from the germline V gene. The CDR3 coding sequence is TGTGCCAGCAGGGAGGCGGGGGGCGCCTACAATGAGCAGTTCTTC. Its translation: CASREAGGAYNEQFF.

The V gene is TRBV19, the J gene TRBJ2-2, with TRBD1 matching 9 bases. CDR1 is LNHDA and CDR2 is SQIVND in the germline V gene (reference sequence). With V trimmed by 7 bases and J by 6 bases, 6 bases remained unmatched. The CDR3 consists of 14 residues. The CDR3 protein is CASTRTGEAGELFF. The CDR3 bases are TGTGCCAGTACCAGGACAGGGGAGGCCGGGGAGCTGTTTTTT. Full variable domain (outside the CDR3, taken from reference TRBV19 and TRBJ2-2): DGGITQSPKYLFRKEGQNVTLSCEQNLNHDAMYWYRQDPGQGLRLIYYSQIVNDFQKGDIAEGYSVSREKKESFPLTVTSAQKNPTAFYLCASTRTGEAGELFFGEGSRLTVL.

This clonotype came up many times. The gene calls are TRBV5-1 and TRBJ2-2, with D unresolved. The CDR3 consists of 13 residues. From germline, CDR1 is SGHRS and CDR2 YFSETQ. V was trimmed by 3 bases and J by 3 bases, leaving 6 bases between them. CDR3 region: CASSSGDTGELFF. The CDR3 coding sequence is TGCGCCAGCAGCTCCGGTGACACCGGGGAGCTGTTTTTT.

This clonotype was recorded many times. CDR3 sequence: CASTLTAVAVDNTGELFF. The CDR3 bases are TGTGCCAGCACCCTGACAGCCGTAGCGGTCGATAACACCGGGGAGCTGTTTTTT. The chain joins TRBV7-2 to TRBJ2-2; a weak D match, TRBD2 (6 bases). Germline V gene lookup returns CDR1 SGHTA and CDR2 FQGNSA. CDR3 length equals 18 residues. V lost 7 bases, J lost 2 bases, and 23 bases lay in between.

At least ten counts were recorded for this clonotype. This chain's CDR3 is CSVVVSAGANVLTF. The CDR3, as DNA: TGCAGCGTTGTCGTGAGTGCTGGGGCCAACGTCCTGACTTTC. This rearrangement joins TRBV29-1 to TRBJ2-6, with D unresolved. Germline CDR1 reads SQVTM; CDR2 reads ANQGSEA. This CDR3 has 14 residues. Trimming removed 4 bases at V and 2 bases at J, with 9 bases between.

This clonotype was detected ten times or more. CDR3 sequence reads: CASSDEVWHEQFF. Here the CDR3 DNA reads TGTGCCAGCAGCGATGAGGTATGGCATGAGCAGTTCTTC. The J gene is TRBJ2-1, the V gene TRBV28; D gene uncertain. Looked up from germline, CDR1 is MDHEN and CDR2 is SYDVKM. This CDR3 region has 13 residues. Trimming removed 6 bases at V and 8 bases at J, with 14 bases between.

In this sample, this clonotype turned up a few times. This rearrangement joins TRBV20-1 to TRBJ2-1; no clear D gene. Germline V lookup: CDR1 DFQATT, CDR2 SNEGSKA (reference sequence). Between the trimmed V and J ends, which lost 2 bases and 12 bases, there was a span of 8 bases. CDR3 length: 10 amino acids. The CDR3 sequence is CSARIARQFF. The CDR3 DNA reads TGCAGTGCTAGAATAGCCAGGCAGTTCTTC.

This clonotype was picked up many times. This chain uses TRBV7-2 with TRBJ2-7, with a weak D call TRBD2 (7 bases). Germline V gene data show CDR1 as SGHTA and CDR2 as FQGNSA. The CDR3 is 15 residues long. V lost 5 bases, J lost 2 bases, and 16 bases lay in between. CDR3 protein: CASSEGGGRPYEQYF. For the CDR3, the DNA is TGTGCCAGCAGCGAAGGGGGAGGGCGCCCCTACGAGCAGTACTTC.

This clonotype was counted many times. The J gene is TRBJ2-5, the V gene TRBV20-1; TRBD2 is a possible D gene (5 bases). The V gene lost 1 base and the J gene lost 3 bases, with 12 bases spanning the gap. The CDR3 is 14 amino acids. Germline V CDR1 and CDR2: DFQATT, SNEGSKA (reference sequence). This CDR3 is CSARGIEGEETQYF. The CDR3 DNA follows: TGCAGTGCTAGAGGAATAGAGGGCGAAGAGACCCAGTACTTC.

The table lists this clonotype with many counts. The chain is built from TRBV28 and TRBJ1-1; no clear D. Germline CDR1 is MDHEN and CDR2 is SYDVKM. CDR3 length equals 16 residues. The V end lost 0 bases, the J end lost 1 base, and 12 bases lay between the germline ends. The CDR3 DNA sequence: TGTGCCAGCAGTTTATGGCGGAGTGTGGAGAACACTGAAGCTTTCTTT. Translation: CASSLWRSVENTEAFF.

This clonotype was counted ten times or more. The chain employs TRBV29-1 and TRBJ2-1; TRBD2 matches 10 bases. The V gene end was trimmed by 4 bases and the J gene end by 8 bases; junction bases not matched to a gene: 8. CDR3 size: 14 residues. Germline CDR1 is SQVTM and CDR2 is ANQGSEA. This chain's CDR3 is CSVAGTSESYEQFF. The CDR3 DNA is TGCAGCGTTGCCGGGACTAGCGAAAGCTATGAGCAGTTCTTC.

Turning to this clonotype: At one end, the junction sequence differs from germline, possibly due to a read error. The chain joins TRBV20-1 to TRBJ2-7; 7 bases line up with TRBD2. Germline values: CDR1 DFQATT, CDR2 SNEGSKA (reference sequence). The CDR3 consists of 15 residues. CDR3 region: CSASPLWEGGYVQYF. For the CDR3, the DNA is TGCAGTGCTAGTCCTCTGTGGGAGGGAGGCTACGTGCAGTACTTC.

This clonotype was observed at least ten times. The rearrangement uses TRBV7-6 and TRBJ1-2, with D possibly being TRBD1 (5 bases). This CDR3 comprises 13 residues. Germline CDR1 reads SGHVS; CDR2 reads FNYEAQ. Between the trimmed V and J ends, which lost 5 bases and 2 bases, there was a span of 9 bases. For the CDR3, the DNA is TGTGCCAGCAGCCCGCCAGGGAACTATGGCTACACCTTC. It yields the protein CASSPPGNYGYTF.

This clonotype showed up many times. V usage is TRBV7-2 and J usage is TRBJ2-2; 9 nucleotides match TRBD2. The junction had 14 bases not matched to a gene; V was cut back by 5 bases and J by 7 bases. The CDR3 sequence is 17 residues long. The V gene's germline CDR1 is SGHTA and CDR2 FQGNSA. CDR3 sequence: CASSLPGGSGRGGELFF. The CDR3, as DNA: TGTGCCAGCAGCCTCCCAGGGGGTAGCGGGAGAGGCGGGGAGCTGTTTTTT.

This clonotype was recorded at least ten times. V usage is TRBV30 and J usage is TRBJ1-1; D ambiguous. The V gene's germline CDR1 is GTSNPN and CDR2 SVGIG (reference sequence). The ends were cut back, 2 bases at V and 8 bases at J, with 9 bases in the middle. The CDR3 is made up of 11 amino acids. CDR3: CAWSRRYEAFF. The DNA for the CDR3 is TGTGCCTGGAGTAGAAGGTACGAAGCTTTCTTT.

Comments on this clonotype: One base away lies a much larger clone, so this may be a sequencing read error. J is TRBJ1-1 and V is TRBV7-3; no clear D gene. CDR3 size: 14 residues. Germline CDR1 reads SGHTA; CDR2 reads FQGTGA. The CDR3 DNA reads TGTACCAGCAGCTTAACCGGGAAGGGCACTGAAGCTTTCTTT. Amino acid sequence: CTSSLTGKGTEAFF.

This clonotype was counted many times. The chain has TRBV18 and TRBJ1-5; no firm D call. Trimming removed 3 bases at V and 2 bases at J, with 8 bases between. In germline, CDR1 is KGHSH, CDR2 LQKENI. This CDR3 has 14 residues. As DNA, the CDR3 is TGTGCCAGCTCACCGACGGGTGGCAATCAGCCCCAGCATTTT. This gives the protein CASSPTGGNQPQHF.

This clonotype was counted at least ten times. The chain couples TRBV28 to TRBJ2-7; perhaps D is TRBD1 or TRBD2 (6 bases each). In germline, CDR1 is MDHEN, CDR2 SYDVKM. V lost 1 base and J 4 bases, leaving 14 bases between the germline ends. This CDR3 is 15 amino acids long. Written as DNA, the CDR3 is TGTGCCAGCAGTTTATTAAGGGGGGCGCTTTACGAGCAGTACTTC. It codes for CASSLLRGALYEQYF.

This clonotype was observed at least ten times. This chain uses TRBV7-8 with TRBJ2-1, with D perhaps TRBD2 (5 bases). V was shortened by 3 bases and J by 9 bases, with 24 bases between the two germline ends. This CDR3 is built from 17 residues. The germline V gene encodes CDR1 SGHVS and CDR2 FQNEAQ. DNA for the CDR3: TGTGCCAGCAGCTTGTTGGTGAGGGAATCCCGCTCGTGTGAGCAGTTCTTC. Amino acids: CASSLLVRESRSCEQFF.